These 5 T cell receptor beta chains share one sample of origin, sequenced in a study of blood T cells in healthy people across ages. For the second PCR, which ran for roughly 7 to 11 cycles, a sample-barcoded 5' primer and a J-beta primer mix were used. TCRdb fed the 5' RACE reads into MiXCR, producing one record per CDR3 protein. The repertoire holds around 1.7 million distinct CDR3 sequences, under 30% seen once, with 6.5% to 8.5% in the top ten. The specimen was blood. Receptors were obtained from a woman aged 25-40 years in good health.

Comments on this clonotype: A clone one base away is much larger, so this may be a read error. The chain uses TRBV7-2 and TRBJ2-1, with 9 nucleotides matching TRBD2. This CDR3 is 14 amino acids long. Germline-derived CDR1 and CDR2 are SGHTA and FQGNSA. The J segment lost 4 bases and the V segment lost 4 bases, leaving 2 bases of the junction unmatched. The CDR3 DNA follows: TGTGCCAGCAGCTCTAGCGGGAATTACAATGAGCAGTTCTTC. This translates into CASSSSGNYNEQFF.

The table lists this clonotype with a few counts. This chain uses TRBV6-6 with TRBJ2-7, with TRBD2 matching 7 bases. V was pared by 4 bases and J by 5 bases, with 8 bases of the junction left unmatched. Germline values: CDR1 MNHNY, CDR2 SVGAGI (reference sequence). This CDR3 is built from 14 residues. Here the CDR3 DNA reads TGTGCCAGCAGTTCCCACGGGGCGGGGGACGAGCAGTACTTC. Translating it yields CASSSHGAGDEQYF.

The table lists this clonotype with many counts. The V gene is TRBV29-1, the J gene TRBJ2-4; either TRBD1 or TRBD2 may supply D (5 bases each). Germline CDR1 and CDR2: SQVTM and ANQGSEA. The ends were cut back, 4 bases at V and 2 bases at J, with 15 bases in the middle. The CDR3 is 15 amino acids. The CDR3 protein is CSVGGGQGSKNIQYF. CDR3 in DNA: TGCAGCGTTGGAGGCGGGCAGGGATCCAAAAACATTCAGTACTTC.

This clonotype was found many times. The CDR3 region has the DNA TGCAGCGTTGAAGATCAGGCGGGGGCAGGAGAGACCCAGTACTTC. Its translation: CSVEDQAGAGETQYF. The J gene is TRBJ2-5, the V gene TRBV29-1, with a weak D call TRBD2 (7 bases). CDR1 is SQVTM and CDR2 is ANQGSEA in the germline V gene. The CDR3 is 15 amino acids. V lost 0 bases to trimming and J lost 4 bases, with 15 bases between them.

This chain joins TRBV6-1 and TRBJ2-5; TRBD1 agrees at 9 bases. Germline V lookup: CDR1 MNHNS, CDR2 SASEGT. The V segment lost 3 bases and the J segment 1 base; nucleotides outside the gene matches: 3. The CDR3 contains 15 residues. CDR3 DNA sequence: TGTGCCAGCAGTGATTGGACAGGGGCCCAAGAGACCCAGTACTTC. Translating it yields CASSDWTGAQETQYF.